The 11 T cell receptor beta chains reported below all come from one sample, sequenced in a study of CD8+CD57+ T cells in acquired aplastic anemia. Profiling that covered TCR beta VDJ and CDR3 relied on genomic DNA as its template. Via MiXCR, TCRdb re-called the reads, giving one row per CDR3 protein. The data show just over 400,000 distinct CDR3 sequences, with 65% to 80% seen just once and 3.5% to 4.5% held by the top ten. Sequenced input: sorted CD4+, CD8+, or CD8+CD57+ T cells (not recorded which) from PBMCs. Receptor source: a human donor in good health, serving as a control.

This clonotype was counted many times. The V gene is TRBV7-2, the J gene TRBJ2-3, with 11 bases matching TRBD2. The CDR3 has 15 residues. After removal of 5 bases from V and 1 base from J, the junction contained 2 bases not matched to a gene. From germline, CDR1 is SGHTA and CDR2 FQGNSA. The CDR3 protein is CASSPLAGGTDTQYF. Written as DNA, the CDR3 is TGTGCCAGCAGCCCACTAGCGGGGGGCACAGATACGCAGTATTTT.

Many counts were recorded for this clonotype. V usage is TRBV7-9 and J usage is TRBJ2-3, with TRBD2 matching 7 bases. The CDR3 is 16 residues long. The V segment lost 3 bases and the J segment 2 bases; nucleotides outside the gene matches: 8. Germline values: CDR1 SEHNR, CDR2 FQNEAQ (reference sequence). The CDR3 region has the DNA TGTGCCAGCAGCTTTAGACTAGCTAAAAACACAGATACGCAGTATTTT. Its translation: CASSFRLAKNTDTQYF.

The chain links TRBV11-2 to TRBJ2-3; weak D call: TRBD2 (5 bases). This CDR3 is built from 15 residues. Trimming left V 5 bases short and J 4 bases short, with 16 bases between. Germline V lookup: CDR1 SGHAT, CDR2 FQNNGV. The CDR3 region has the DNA TGTGCCAGCAGCGTCGGGAATTCTGGACCAGATACGCAGTATTTT. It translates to CASSVGNSGPDTQYF.

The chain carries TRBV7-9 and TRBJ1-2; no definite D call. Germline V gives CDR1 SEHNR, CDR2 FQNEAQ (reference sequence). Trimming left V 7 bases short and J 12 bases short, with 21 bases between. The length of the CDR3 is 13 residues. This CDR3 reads CASTSGANSGNTF. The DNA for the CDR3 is TGTGCCAGCACCTCCGGCGCAAACTCTGGAAACACCTTC.

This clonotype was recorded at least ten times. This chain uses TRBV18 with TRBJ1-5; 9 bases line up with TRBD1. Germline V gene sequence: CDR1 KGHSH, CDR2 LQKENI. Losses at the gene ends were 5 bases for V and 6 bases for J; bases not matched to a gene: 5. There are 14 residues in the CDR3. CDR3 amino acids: CASSGDRVRQPQHF. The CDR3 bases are TGTGCCAGCTCAGGGGACAGGGTACGTCAGCCCCAGCATTTT.

The DNA for the CDR3 is TGTGCCAGCAGTGGATTAAGCGGGGGGGGAGAAGCTTTCTTT. Translation: CASSGLSGGGEAFF. This rearrangement joins TRBV7-4 to TRBJ1-1; D perhaps matches TRBD1 (5 bases). The CDR3 contains 14 residues. V lost 6 bases, J lost 8 bases, and 19 bases lay in between. In germline, CDR1 is SGHVT, CDR2 SQSDAQ.

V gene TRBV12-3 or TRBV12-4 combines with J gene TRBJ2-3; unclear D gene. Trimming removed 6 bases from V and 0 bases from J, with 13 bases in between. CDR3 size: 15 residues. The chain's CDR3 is CASSPVVGSTDTQYF. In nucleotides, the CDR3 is TGTGCCAGCAGCCCCGTCGTGGGGAGCACAGATACGCAGTATTTT.

The CDR3 region has the DNA TGTGCCAGCAGCTTAGTGGAGGGATATAATTCACCCCTCCACTTT. Residues: CASSLVEGYNSPLHF. The chain combines TRBV7-3 with TRBJ1-6; no clear D gene. V was pared by 2 bases and J by 4 bases, with 9 bases between. The CDR3 runs 15 residues. The V gene's germline CDR1 is SGHTA and CDR2 FQGTGA.

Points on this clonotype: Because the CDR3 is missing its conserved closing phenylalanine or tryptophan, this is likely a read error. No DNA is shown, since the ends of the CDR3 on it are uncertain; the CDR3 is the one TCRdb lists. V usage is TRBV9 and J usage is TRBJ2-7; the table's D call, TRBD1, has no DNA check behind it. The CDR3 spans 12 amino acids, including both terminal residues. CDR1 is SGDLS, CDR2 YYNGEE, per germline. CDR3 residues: CASSVAPGRVQL.

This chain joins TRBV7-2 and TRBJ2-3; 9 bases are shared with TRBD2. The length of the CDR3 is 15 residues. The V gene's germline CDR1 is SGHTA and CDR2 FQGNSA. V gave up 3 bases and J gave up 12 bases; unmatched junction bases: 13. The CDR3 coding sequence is TGTGCCAGCAGCTTGGCCGGGACTAGCCAAGAGACCCAGTATTTT. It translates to CASSLAGTSQETQYF.

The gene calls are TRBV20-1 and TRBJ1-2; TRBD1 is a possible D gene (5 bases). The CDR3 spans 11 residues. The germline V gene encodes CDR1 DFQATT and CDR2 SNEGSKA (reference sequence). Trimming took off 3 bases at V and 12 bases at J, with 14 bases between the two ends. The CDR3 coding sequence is TGCAGTGCTAGCATGGGGCCGGGAAACACCTTC. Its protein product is CSASMGPGNTF.